This entry is about one TCR beta chain. With 3 bases removed from V and 4 bases from J, the gap between germline ends came to 9 bases. This CDR3 spans 14 amino acids. Per the germline V gene, CDR1 is LNHDA and CDR2 is SQIVND (reference sequence). Sequenced by immunoSEQ multiplex PCR; TCRdb stores in-frame clones only, minus some. The sample carries 100,000 or so clones, around 84% recorded once. The data stem from a study of blood T cell repertoires in COVID-19. This receptor was identified in a woman of 80 years or more with acute or convalescent COVID-19. Material for sequencing was peripheral blood. The chain joins TRBV19 to TRBJ1-4; no clear D. The CDR3 is CASSMGGLNEKLFF. CDR3 nucleotides: TGTGCCAGTAGTATGGGAGGGCTTAATGAAAAACTGTTTTTT.